Shown below are 10 T cell receptor beta chains from a single sample sequenced in a study of cytomegalovirus exposure and HLA in healthy donors (TCRdb year 2017). The receptor library was made with the immunoSEQ multiplex PCR assay. A mixture of 60 forward primers for TCR Vbeta segments and 13 reverse primers for TCR Jbeta segments was used in the multiplex PCR. TCRdb mirrors the immuneACCESS table, restricted to in-frame sequences. Some clones are absent from its copies; in checked studies, under half trace to an unresolved V gene, and the reason for the others is unknown. In this sample the table shows over 25,000 clones, roughly 68% of which occur a single time. The ten biggest clones cover 4% to 5.5% of the sample. Sequenced: PBMCs. Source of these receptors: a woman aged 50 to 60 in good health and CMV-seronegative.

The rearrangement uses TRBV7-8 and TRBJ1-1, with 7 bases fitting TRBD1. This CDR3 contains 15 residues. Germline CDR1 SGHVS, CDR2 FQNEAQ. V lost 5 bases, J lost 1 base, and 7 bases stayed unmatched. The chain's CDR3 is CASSPTDRENTEAFF. The CDR3 DNA sequence: TGTGCCAGCAGCCCTACCGACAGGGAGAACACTGAAGCTTTCTTT.

This clone came up once. This chain connects TRBV6-5 to TRBJ1-6; D perhaps matches TRBD1 (6 bases). Between the trimmed V and J ends, which lost 5 bases and 8 bases, there was a span of 16 bases. In germline, CDR1 is MNHEY, CDR2 SVGAGI. The CDR3 has 15 residues. The CDR3 DNA sequence: TGTGCCAGCAGTAGAGGGGGTAGTTATGATTCACCCCTCCACTTT. It codes for CASSRGGSYDSPLHF.

The chain carries TRBV10-3 and TRBJ2-3, with TRBD2 matching 12 bases. Germline V gene lookup returns CDR1 ENHRY and CDR2 SYGVKD. CDR3 length: 15 residues. V lost 10 bases, J lost 1 base, and 6 bases stayed unmatched. CDR3 residues: CATSLAGGRTDTQYF. CDR3 in DNA: TGTGCCACCTCGCTAGCGGGAGGGCGCACAGATACGCAGTATTTT.

This clone was found a few times. The V and J genes are TRBV10-3 and TRBJ1-3; 9 bases are shared with TRBD1. The V gene's germline CDR1 is ENHRY and CDR2 SYGVKD. V shed 6 bases, J shed 2 bases, and the junction held 2 bases outside the gene matches. This CDR3 comprises 14 residues. The CDR3: CAIRQGAAGNTIYF. The CDR3 DNA sequence: TGTGCCATCAGACAGGGGGCGGCTGGAAACACCATATATTTT.

This clone was recorded once. The chain is built from TRBV6-6 and TRBJ1-5, with D perhaps TRBD1 (6 bases). The CDR3 spans 13 residues. Germline V gene sequence: CDR1 MNHNY, CDR2 SVGAGI (reference sequence). V was pared by 11 bases and J by 6 bases, with 17 bases between. CDR3 in DNA: TGTGCCGCGGGGGCAGGGGACGTTCAGCCCCAGCATTTT. Translation gives CAAGAGDVQPQHF.

The chain employs TRBV6-5 and TRBJ2-7; maybe TRBD2 (6 bases). The CDR3 has 14 residues. V was pared by 0 bases and J by 11 bases, with 17 bases between. CDR1 and CDR2 from the germline V gene are MNHEY and SVGAGI. Here the CDR3 reads CASSYSGGYVEKYF. The DNA of the CDR3 is TGTGCCAGCAGTTACTCCGGAGGGTATGTGGAAAAGTACTTC.

This chain joins TRBV6-1 and TRBJ2-5; D is perhaps TRBD1 (5 bases). CDR1 is MNHNS, CDR2 SASEGT, per germline. V dropped 8 bases and J dropped 5 bases, with 9 bases sitting between them. This CDR3 has 11 amino acids. The CDR3 spells CASAQVETQYF. The CDR3, as DNA: TGTGCCAGCGCACAGGTGGAGACCCAGTACTTC.

This clone was seen only a few times. The J gene is TRBJ2-7, the V gene TRBV6-5, with a weak D call TRBD1 (5 bases). CDR1 is MNHEY, CDR2 SVGAGI, per germline. Trimming took off 2 bases at V and 6 bases at J, with 20 bases between the two ends. The CDR3 has 16 amino acids. CDR3 residues: CASSYQLMTASGEQYF. CDR3 DNA sequence: TGTGCCAGCAGTTACCAGCTTATGACAGCTTCAGGCGAGCAGTACTTC.

The rearrangement uses TRBV19 and TRBJ1-5, with 7 bases fitting TRBD1. Trimming removed 4 bases from V and 1 base from J; junction bases left unmatched: 4. From germline, CDR1 is LNHDA and CDR2 SQIVND (reference sequence). CDR3 length: 15 amino acids. CDR3 amino acids: CASSKGAQSNQPQHF. The CDR3 DNA follows: TGTGCCAGTAGTAAGGGGGCACAAAGCAATCAGCCCCAGCATTTT.

This clone was picked up one time. This chain connects TRBV20-1 to TRBJ1-5; 9 bases agree with TRBD1. With 7 bases clipped from V and 11 bases from J, the junction kept 6 bases outside the gene matches. Germline V gene sequence: CDR1 DFQATT, CDR2 SNEGSKA (reference sequence). This CDR3 has 11 amino acids. CDR3 sequence: CSGGQGKTQHF. CDR3 in DNA: TGCAGTGGGGGACAGGGTAAAACCCAGCATTTT.